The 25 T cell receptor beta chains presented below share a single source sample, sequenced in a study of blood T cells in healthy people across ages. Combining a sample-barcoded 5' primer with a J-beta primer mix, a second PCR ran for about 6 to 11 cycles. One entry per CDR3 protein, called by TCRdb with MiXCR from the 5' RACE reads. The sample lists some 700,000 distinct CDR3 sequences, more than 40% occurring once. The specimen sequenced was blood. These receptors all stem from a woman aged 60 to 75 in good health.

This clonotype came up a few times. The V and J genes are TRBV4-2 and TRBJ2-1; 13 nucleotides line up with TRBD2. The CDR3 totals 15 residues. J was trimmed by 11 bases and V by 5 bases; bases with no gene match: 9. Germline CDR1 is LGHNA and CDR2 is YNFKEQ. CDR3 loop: CASSVTGTSGTKQFF. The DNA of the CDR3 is TGTGCCAGCAGCGTTACCGGGACTAGCGGGACTAAGCAGTTCTTC.

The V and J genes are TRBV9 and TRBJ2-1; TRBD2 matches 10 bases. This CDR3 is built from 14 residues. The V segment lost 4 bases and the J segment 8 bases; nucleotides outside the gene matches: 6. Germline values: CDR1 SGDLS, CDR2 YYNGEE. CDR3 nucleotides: TGTGCCAGCAGCCGACTAGCGGGTAAGGATGAGCAGTTCTTC. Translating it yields CASSRLAGKDEQFF.

The CDR3 DNA is TGTGCCAGCAGCCCACGGACAGGGGGCGATGTCCGGTTCTTC. Amino acids: CASSPRTGGDVRFF. The chain has TRBV3-1 and TRBJ2-1; TRBD1 aligns across 11 bases. Germline V gene lookup returns CDR1 LGHDT and CDR2 YNNKEL (reference sequence). There are 14 residues in the CDR3. After removal of 4 bases from V and 15 bases from J, the junction contained 11 bases not matched to a gene.

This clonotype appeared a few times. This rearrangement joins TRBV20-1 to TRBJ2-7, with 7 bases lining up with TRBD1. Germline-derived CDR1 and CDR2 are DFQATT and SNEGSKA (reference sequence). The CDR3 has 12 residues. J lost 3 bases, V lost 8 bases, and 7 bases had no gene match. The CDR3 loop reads CSYPGQHYEQYF. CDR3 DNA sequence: TGCAGTTACCCGGGACAGCACTACGAGCAGTACTTC.

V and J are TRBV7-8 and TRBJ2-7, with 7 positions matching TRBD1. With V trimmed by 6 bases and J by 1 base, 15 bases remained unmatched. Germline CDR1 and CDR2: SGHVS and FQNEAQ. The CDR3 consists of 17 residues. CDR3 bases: TGTGCCAGCAGTTATACCCCCGGGACAGCAATGTCCTACGAGCAGTACTTC. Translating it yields CASSYTPGTAMSYEQYF.

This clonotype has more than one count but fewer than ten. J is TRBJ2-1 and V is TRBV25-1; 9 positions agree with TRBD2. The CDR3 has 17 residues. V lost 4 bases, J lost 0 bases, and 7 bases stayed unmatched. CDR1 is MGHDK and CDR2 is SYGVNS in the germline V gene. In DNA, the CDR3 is TGTGCCAGCAGTGTAGCGGGAGCCACAAGCTCCTACAATGAGCAGTTCTTC. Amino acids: CASSVAGATSSYNEQFF.

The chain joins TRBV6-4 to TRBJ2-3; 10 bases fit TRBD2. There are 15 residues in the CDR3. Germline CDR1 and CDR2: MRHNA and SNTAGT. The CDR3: CATASGTSASDTQYF. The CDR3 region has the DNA TGTGCGACCGCCTCCGGGACTAGCGCTTCAGATACGCAGTATTTT.

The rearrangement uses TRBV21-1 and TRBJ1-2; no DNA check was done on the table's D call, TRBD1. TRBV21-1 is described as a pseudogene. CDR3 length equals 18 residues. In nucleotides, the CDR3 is TGTGCCAGCAGCAACTCCCCCAGGGCTGGGGGACGTAACTATGGCTACACCTTC. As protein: CASSNSPRAGGRNYGYTF.

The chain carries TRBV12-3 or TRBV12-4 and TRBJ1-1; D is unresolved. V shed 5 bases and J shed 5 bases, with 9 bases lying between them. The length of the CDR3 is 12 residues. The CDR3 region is CASSLTETEAFF. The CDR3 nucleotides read TGTGCCAGCAGTCTAACAGAAACTGAAGCTTTCTTT.

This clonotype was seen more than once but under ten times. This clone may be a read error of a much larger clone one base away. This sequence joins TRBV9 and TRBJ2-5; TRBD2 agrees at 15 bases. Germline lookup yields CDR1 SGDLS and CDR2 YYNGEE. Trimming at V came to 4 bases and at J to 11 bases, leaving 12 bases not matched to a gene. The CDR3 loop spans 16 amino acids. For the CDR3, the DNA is TGTGCCAGCAGCCCCCGGACTAGCGGGGGGGCCCATGAGCAGTACTTC. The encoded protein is CASSPRTSGGAHEQYF.

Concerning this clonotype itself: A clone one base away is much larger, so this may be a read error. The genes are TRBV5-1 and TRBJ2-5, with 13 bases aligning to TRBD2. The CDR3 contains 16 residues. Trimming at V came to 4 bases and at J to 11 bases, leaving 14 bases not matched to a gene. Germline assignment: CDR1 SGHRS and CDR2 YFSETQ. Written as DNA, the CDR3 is TGCGCCAGCAGCAACATACTAGCGGGAGGGCAAAATGAGCAGTACTTC. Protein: CASSNILAGGQNEQYF.

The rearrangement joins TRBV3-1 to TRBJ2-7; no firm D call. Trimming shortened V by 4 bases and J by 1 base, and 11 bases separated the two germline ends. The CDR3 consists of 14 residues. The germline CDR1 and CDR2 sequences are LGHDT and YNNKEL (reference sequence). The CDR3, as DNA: TGTGCCAGCAGCCCGGCCGGATTTTCCTACGAGCAGTACTTC. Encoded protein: CASSPAGFSYEQYF.

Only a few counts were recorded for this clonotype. Here the CDR3 reads CASSSRDRGGNEQFF. CDR3 bases: TGTGCCAGCAGCTCGCGGGACAGGGGGGGGAATGAGCAGTTCTTC. The chain uses TRBV13 and TRBJ2-1, with 11 bases matching TRBD1. The CDR3 spans 15 residues. CDR1 is PRHDT and CDR2 is FYEKMQ in the germline V gene (reference sequence). Trimming removed 4 bases from V and 7 bases from J; junction bases left unmatched: 6.

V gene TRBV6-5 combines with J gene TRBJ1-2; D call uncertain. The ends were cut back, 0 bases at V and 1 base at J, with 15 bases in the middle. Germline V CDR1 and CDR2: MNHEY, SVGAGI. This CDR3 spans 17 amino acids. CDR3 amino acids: CASSYSSGRINNYGYTF. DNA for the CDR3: TGTGCCAGCAGTTACTCTTCCGGACGGATTAATAACTATGGCTACACCTTC.

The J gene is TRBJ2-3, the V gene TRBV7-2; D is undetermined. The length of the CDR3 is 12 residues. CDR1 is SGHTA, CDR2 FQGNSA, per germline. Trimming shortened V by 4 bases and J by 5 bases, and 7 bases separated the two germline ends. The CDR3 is CASSSSRDTQYF. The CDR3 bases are TGTGCCAGCAGCTCGAGTCGAGATACGCAGTATTTT.

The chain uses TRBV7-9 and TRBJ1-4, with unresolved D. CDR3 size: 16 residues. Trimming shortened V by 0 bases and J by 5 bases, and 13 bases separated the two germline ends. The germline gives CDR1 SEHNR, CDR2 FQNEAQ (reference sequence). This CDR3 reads CASSLARDPENEKLFF. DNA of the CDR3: TGTGCCAGCAGCTTAGCCCGAGACCCAGAGAATGAAAAACTGTTTTTT.

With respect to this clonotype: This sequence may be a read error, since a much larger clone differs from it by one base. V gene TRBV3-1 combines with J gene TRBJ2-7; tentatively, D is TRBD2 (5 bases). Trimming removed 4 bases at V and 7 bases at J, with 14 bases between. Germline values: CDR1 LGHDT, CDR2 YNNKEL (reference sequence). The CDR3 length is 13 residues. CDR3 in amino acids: CASSPDKGGEQYF. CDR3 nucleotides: TGTGCCAGCAGCCCCGATAAGGGCGGGGAGCAGTACTTC.

CDR3 in amino acids: CASSRGTGNNEQFF. The CDR3, as DNA: TGTGCCAGCAGCCGGGGGACAGGGAACAATGAGCAGTTCTTC. The rearrangement links TRBV7-2 to TRBJ2-1, with TRBD1 matching 9 bases. The ends lost 5 bases at V and 5 bases at J; junction bases unmatched: 4. The CDR3 runs to 14 residues. Germline loops: CDR1 SGHTA, CDR2 FQGNSA.

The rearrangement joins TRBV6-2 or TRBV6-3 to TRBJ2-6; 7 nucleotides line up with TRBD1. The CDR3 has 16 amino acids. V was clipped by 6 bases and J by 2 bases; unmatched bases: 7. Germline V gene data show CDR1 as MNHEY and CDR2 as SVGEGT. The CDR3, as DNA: TGTGCCAGCAGCCCGACAGGGCTCACTGGGGCCAACGTCCTGACTTTC. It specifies CASSPTGLTGANVLTF.

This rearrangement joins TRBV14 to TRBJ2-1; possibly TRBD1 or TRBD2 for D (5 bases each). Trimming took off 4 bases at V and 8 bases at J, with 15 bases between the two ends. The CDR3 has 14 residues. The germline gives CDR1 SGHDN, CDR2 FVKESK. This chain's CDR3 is CASSRRRGDHEQFF. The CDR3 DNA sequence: TGTGCCAGCAGCCGCAGGAGAGGGGACCATGAGCAGTTCTTC. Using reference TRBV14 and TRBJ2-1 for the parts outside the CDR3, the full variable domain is EAGVTQFPSHSVIEKGQTVTLRCDPISGHDNLYWYRRVMGKEIKFLLHFVKESKQDESGMPNNRFLAERTGGTYSTLKVQPAELEDSGVYFCASSRRRGDHEQFFGPGTRLTVL.

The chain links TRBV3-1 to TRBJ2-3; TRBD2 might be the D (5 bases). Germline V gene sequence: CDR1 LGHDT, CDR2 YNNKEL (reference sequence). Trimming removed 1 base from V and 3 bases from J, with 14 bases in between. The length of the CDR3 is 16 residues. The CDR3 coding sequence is TGTGCCAGCAGCCAAGGGGCGCGGGTTGGAACAGATACGCAGTATTTT. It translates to CASSQGARVGTDTQYF.

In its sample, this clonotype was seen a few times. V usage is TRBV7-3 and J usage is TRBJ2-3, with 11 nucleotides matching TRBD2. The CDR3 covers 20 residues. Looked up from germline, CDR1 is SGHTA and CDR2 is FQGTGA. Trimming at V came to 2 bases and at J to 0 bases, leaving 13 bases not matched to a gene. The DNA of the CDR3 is TGTGCCAGCAGCTTAGTAGGTGCTAGCGGGAGGCCTCCTAGCACAGATACGCAGTATTTT. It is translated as CASSLVGASGRPPSTDTQYF.

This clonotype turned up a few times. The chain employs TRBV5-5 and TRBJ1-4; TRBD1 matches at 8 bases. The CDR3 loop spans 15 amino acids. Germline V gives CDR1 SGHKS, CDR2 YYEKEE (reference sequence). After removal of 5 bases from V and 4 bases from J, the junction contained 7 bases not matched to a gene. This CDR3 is CASRVGQGLNEKLFF. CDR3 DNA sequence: TGTGCCAGCAGGGTAGGACAGGGACTTAATGAAAAACTGTTTTTT.

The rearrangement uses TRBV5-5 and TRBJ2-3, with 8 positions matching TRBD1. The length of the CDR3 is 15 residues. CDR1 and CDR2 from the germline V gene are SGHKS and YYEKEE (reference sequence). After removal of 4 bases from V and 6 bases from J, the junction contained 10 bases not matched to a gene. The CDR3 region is CASSVAQGAWDTQYF. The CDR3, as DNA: TGTGCCAGCAGCGTTGCCCAGGGGGCATGGGATACGCAGTATTTT.

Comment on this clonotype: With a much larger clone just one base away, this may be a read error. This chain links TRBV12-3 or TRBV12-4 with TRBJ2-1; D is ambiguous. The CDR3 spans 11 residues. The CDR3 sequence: CAGSPLNEQFF. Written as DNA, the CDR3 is TGTGCCGGCAGTCCCCTCAATGAGCAGTTCTTC.